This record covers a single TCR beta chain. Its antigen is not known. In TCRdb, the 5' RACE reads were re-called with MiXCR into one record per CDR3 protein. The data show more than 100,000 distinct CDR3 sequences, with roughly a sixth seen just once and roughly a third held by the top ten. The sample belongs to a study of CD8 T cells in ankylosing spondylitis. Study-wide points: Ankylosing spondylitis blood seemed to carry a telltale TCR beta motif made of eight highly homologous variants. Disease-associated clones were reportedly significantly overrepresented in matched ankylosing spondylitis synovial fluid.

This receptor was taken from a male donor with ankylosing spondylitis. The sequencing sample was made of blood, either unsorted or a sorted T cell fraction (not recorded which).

CDR3 loop: CASSLTGTSVSYNEQFF. The CDR3 nucleotides are TGTGCCAGCAGCTTAACTGGGACTAGCGTCTCCTACAATGAGCAGTTCTTC. The chain combines TRBV7-9 with TRBJ2-1; 10 nucleotides agree with TRBD2. This CDR3 has 17 residues. The V segment lost 2 bases and the J segment 0 bases; nucleotides outside the gene matches: 4. The V gene's germline CDR1 is SEHNR and CDR2 FQNEAQ (reference sequence).